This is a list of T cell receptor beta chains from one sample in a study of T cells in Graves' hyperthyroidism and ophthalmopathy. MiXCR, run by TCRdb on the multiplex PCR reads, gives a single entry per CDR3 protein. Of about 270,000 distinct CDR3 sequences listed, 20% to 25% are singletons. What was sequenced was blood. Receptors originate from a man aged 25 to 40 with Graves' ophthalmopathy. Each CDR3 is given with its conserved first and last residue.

CASSSEGPDTQYF,TRBJ2-3,TRBV18
CASGAGDQETQYF,TRBJ2-5,TRBV5-1
CASSFGPTGEQYF,TRBJ2-7,TRBV27
CSARGTGGYEQYF,TRBJ2-7,TRBV20-1
CSPLADTQYF,TRBJ2-3,TRBV20-1
CASSLVAGLSDNEQFF,TRBJ2-1,TRBV5-1
CSVPTSGGTGELFF,TRBJ2-2,TRBV29-1
CATSDFGRGGFDTQYF,TRBJ2-3,TRBV24-1
CASSLTTDRQYNEQFF,TRBJ2-1,TRBV28
CSARGRDSNYGYTF,TRBJ1-2,TRBV20-1
CASSEGGGQNSGNTIYF,TRBJ1-3,TRBV9
CSAKAGTANTGELFF,TRBJ2-2,TRBV20-1
CASSYTATGNTEAFF,TRBJ1-1,TRBV6-5
CASSPRPGPAYEQYF,TRBJ2-7,TRBV28
CASSPPGQPMNTEAFF,TRBJ1-1,TRBV18
CASSFGGTRYEQYF,TRBJ2-7,TRBV7-9
CASTRPGRSYNEQFF,TRBJ2-1,TRBV27
CASSSSGRAANEQFF,TRBJ2-1,TRBV28
CASTLKATSGDEQFF,TRBJ2-1,TRBV7-9
CASSRPLSDSALYF,TRBJ2-3,TRBV25-1
CASRAHASGNTIYF,TRBJ1-3,TRBV12-3/TRBV12-4
CASSYSNKNYEQYF,TRBJ2-7,TRBV6-5
CASSPLSGSIYEQYF,TRBJ2-7,TRBV7-2
CASIQQGRDEQFF,TRBJ2-1,TRBV12-3/TRBV12-4
CASSTPGTGKETQYF,TRBJ2-5,TRBV13
CASSNAPRTVYSNQPQHF,TRBJ1-5,TRBV2
CASSLAGDGGYTF,TRBJ1-2,TRBV11-2
CASSYSEGNPREQFF,TRBJ2-1,TRBV6-5
CASSEAGGREQFF,TRBJ2-1,TRBV2
CASSLQGPIYEQYF,TRBJ2-7,TRBV5-1
CASSSAVTRALAYEQYF,TRBJ2-7,TRBV27
CASSFNSGRVTSTDTQYF,TRBJ2-3,TRBV28
CSAREAGYGTEAFF,TRBJ1-1,TRBV20-1
CASSFRGQQYSNQPQHF,TRBJ1-5,TRBV12-3/TRBV12-4
CSATGTQQETQYF,TRBJ2-5,TRBV20-1
CASSQDRTGGGLYGYTF,TRBJ1-2,TRBV4-1
CASSARQSMVETQYF,TRBJ2-5,TRBV3-1
CSARKTGNNQPQHF,TRBJ1-5,TRBV20-1
CASSYSGADRPNTGELFF,TRBJ2-2,TRBV6-2/TRBV6-3
CASSSGQGFVSPLHF,TRBJ1-6,TRBV5-5
CASSPGGQYSNQPQHF,TRBJ1-5,TRBV12-3/TRBV12-4
CSVVMGGHNEQFF,TRBJ2-1,TRBV29-1
CASSSSRAFLHF,TRBJ1-6,TRBV11-3
CASSLGRGETQYF,TRBJ2-5,TRBV5-1
CSAKQAYGNQPQHF,TRBJ1-5,TRBV20-1
CASRGEGYNSPLHF,TRBJ1-6,TRBV5-1
CASSLQIAHTGELFF,TRBJ2-2,TRBV7-9
CASSYSTAGNQPQHF,TRBJ1-5,TRBV6-6
CATSDLRGTGEQYF,TRBJ2-7,TRBV24-1
CASSAPGELFF,TRBJ2-2,TRBV19
CASSASPGGSIYNEQFF,TRBJ2-1,TRBV11-2
CSARDAGTGDSYNSPLHF,TRBJ1-6,TRBV20-1
CASSSSGDYNEQFF,TRBJ2-1,TRBV5-1